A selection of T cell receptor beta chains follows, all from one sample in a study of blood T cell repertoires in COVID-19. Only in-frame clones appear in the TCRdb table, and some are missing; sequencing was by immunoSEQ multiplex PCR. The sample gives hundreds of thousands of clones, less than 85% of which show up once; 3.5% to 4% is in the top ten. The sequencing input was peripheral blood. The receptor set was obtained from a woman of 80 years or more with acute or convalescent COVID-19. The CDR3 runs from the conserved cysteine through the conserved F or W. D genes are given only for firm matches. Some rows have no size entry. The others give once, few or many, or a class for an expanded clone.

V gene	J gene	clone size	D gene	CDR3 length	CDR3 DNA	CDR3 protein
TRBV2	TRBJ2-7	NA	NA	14	TGTGCCAGCAGTGAAAGCGGATATCCCTACGAGCAGTACTTC	CASSESGYPYEQYF
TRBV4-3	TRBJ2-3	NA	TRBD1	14	TGCGCCAGCAGCCTTGGACAGGGCACAGATACGCAGTATTTT	CASSLGQGTDTQYF
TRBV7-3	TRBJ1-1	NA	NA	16	TGTGCCAGCAGCCCAAATGGGCAGGGAGGGGGCACTGAAGCTTTCTTT	CASSPNGQGGGTEAFF
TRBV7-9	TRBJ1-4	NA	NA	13	TGTGCCAGCAGCCTCGGGGGGAGCGAAAAACTGTTTTTT	CASSLGGSEKLFF
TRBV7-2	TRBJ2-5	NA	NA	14	TGTGCCAGCAGCACCCAGGGGGGACAAGAGACCCAGTACTTC	CASSTQGGQETQYF
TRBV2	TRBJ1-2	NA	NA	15	TGTGCCAGCAGTGCTGACCACACAGCTAACTATGGCTACACCTTC	CASSADHTANYGYTF
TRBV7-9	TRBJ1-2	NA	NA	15	TGTGCCAGCAGCTTAGGGGGGGTCAGGACCCACGGCTACACCTTC	CASSLGGVRTHGYTF
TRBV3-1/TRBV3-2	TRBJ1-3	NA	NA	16	TGTGCCAGCAGCCAAGCCACTCTTCTGTCGGGAAACACCATATATTTT	CASSQATLLSGNTIYF
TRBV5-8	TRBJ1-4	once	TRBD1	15	TGTGCCAGCAGCCCCCCCGGACAGGTGAATGAAAAACTGTTTTTT	CASSPPGQVNEKLFF
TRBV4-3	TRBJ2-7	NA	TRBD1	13	TGCGCCAGCAGCCGAGACAGGGGCTACGAGCAGTACTTC	CASSRDRGYEQYF
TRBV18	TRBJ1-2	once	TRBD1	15	TGTGCCAGCTCACCGCCTACTGACAGGGGCGGGGGCTACACCTTC	CASSPPTDRGGGYTF
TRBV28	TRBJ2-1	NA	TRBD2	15	TGTGCCAGCAGTTTCCAGCGGGGGGGCCGCGATGAGCAGTTCTTC	CASSFQRGGRDEQFF
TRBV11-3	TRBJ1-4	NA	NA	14	TGTGCCAGCAGCTTAGTACCCTATAATGAAAAACTGTTTTTT	CASSLVPYNEKLFF
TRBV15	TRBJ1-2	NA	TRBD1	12	TGTGCCACCAGCGGGACAGGGACAGGCTACACCTTC	CATSGTGTGYTF
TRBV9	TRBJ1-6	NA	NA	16	TGTGCCAGCAGCGTAGCGGAGAGCTCCTATAATTCACCCCTCCACTTT	CASSVAESSYNSPLHF
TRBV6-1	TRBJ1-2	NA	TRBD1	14	TGTGCCAGCAGTGAAGCGGGGACAGGGGGTGGCTACACCTTC	CASSEAGTGGGYTF
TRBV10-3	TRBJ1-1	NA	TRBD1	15	TGTGCCATCCGACAGGGGGTCGTTATGAACACTGAAGCTTTCTTT	CAIRQGVVMNTEAFF
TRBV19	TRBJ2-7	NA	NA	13	TGTGCCAGTAGTATCGCCAGCTCCTACGAGCAGTACTTC	CASSIASSYEQYF
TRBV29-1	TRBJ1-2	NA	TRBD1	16	TGCAGCGTTGAACCTGGGACAGGGGGCATCGACTATGGCTACACCTTC	CSVEPGTGGIDYGYTF
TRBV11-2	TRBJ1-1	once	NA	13	TGTGCCAGCAGCACCGGACAGCACACTGAAGCTTTCTTT	CASSTGQHTEAFF
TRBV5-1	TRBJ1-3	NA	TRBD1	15	TGCGCCAGCAGCCCCGGGACAGGGGTTGGAAACACCATATATTTT	CASSPGTGVGNTIYF
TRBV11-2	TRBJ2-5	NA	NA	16	TGTGCCAGCAGCACCGGTAACTACGATACCCAAGAGACCCAGTACTTC	CASSTGNYDTQETQYF
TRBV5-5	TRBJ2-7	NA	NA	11	TGTGCCAGCAGCGCCGGGTACGAGCAGTACTTC	CASSAGYEQYF
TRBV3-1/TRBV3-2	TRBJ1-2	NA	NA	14	TGTGCCAGCAGCGGGGACAAATATAACTATGGCTACACCTTC	CASSGDKYNYGYTF
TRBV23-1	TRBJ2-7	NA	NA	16	TGCGCCAGCAGTCAATCTAAGCCGGGACTCGGCCATGAGCAGTACTTC	CASSQSKPGLGHEQYF
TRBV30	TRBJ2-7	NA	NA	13	TGTGCCTGGAGTGCTGGCGGGGCCTACGAGCAGTACTTC	CAWSAGGAYEQYF
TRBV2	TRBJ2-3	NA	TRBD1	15	TGTGCCAGCAGCGTGGACAGGGGCCCCACAGATACGCAGTATTTT	CASSVDRGPTDTQYF
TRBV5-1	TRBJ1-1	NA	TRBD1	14	TGCGCCAGCAGCTTTGGGACAGCGAACACTGAAGCTTTCTTT	CASSFGTANTEAFF
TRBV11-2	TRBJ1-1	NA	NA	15	TGTGCCAGCAGCTTAGATCCGGCGGTGAACACTGAAGCTTTCTTT	CASSLDPAVNTEAFF
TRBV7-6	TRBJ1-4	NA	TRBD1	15	TGTGCCAGCAGTGAACGGAACAGGGGTGGCGAAAAACTGTTTTTT	CASSERNRGGEKLFF
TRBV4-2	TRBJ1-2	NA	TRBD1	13	TGTGCCAGCAGCCAAGATCTCGACAGGGCTAACACCTTC	CASSQDLDRANTF
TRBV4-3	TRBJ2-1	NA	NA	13	TGCGCCAGCAGCCAAGATAGGGGTCGGGAGCAGTTCTTC	CASSQDRGREQFF
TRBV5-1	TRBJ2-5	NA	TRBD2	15	TGCGCCAGCAGCCGGGCGGGACTACGAGAAGAGACCCAGTACTTC	CASSRAGLREETQYF
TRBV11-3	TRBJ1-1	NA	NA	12	TGTGCCAGCAGTTCCGGGAACACTGAAGCTTTCTTT	CASSSGNTEAFF
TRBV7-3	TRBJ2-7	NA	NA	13	TGTGCCAGCAGCTATGACAGATTTTACGAGCAGTACTTC	CASSYDRFYEQYF
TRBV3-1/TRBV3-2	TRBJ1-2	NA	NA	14	TGTGCCAGCAGCCTAAGGACACAGGCCTATGGCTACACCTTC	CASSLRTQAYGYTF
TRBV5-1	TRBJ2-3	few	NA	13	TGCGCCAGCAGCTTGAGGGGGGGAGATACGCAGTATTTT	CASSLRGGDTQYF
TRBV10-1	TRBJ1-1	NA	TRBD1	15	TGCGCCAGCACCTGGACAGGGGCAGTGAACACTGAAGCTTTCTTT	CASTWTGAVNTEAFF
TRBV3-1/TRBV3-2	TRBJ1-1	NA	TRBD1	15	TGTGCCAGCAGCCAGCAAGGGACAGCGAACACTGAAGCTTTCTTT	CASSQQGTANTEAFF
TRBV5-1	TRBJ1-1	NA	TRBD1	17	TGCGCCAGCACGACCGGAGTAGGACAGGGGGGTAACACTGAAGCTTTCTTT	CASTTGVGQGGNTEAFF
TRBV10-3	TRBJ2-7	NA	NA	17	TGTGCCATCAGTGAGTCGACGGGCTCCACCGGGGGATACGAGCAGTACTTC	CAISESTGSTGGYEQYF
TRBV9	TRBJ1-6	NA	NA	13	TGTGCCAGCAGCGAGTACGGGGGTTCACCCCTCCACTTT	CASSEYGGSPLHF
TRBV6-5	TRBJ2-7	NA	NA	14	TGTGCCAGCAGTTCCGCGGGACTGGCGGGGGAGCAGTACTTC	CASSSAGLAGEQYF
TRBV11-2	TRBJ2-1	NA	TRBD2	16	TGTGCCAGCAGCTTAGATAGGGCTAGCGGGGTCAATGAGCAGTTCTTC	CASSLDRASGVNEQFF
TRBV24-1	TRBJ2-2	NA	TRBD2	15	TGTGCCCCACCCGTGAGCGGGGGGGCTAGCGGGGAGCTGTTTTTT	CAPPVSGGASGELFF
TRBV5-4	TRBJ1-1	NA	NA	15	TGTGCCAGCAGCTTACGTAGCAGGGCGGACACTGAAGCTTTCTTT	CASSLRSRADTEAFF
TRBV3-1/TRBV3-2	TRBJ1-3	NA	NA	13	TGTGCCAGCAGCCAAGACAGAGGAAACACCATATATTTT	CASSQDRGNTIYF
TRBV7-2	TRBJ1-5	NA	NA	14	TGTGCCAGCGAGGATGTAAGGGGGAATCAGCCCCAGCATTTT	CASEDVRGNQPQHF
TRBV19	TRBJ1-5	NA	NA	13	TGTGCCAGTAGTATCGTCCTAAATCAGCCCCAGCATTTT	CASSIVLNQPQHF
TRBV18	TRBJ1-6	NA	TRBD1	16	TGTGCCAGCTCATTGGGACAGGGGGGTTATAATTCACCCCTCCACTTT	CASSLGQGGYNSPLHF
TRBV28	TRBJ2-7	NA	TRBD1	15	TGTGCCAGCAGTCGAGCCGGGACAGGGGGCGTCGAGCAGTACTTC	CASSRAGTGGVEQYF
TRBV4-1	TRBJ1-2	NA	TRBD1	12	TGCGCCAGCAGCCTGGACAGGGCTGGCTACACCTTC	CASSLDRAGYTF